These 16 T cell receptor beta chains were sequenced from one sample in a study of blood T cell repertoires in COVID-19 (dated by TCRdb to 2020 to 2022). Receptors were amplified or captured by the immunoSEQ multiplex PCR assay. The clones in this table, taken by TCRdb from immuneACCESS, are in-frame only. Not every clone is retained; where verified, under half of the shortfall comes from an unresolved V gene, and the cause of the rest is unknown. The sample records about 120,000 clones, approximately 90% of which are singletons. Roughly 1.1% of the sample belongs to the ten largest clones. The sequencing input was peripheral blood. These receptor sequences come from a woman aged 80 or over with acute or convalescent COVID-19.

CDR3 DNA sequence: TGTGCCAGCAGTTTAGCGGGAGTGAGTAACAATGAGCAGTTCTTC. Translation: CASSLAGVSNNEQFF. The chain has TRBV28 and TRBJ2-1, with 7 nucleotides matching TRBD2. This CDR3 is built from 15 residues. Germline CDR1 is MDHEN and CDR2 is SYDVKM. The ends lost 2 bases at V and 5 bases at J; junction bases unmatched: 6.

This chain connects TRBV11-2 to TRBJ2-7; maybe TRBD1 (6 bases). V lost 1 base, J lost 2 bases, and 12 bases lay in between. The CDR3 consists of 15 residues. CDR1 SGHAT and CDR2 FQNNGV come from the germline V gene. In nucleotides, the CDR3 is TGTGCCAGCAGCTTAGCGGCCAGGGGAACCTACGAGCAGTACTTC. This sequence encodes CASSLAARGTYEQYF.

The CDR3 spells CASKTGTGRDSPLHF. The CDR3 bases are TGTGCCAGCAAGACCGGGACAGGGAGGGATTCACCCCTCCACTTT. The chain is built from TRBV3-1 (or the pseudogene TRBV3-2) and TRBJ1-6; 9 nucleotides align to TRBD1. Germline V gene lookup returns CDR1 LGHDT and CDR2 YNNKEL (reference sequence). This CDR3 region has 15 residues. The V segment lost 7 bases and the J segment 8 bases; nucleotides outside the gene matches: 9.

The V call is TRBV7-3, the J call TRBJ2-1; 12 bases are a match to TRBD2. CDR3 length: 14 amino acids. Germline CDR1 SGHTA, CDR2 FQGTGA. V gave up 6 bases and J gave up 6 bases; unmatched junction bases: 3. The CDR3 bases are TGTGCCAGCAGGACTAGCGGGGGTAGCAATGAGCAGTTCTTC. Translating gives CASRTSGGSNEQFF.

The chain couples TRBV5-4 to TRBJ2-5; 9 nucleotides agree with TRBD2. The germline V gene encodes CDR1 SGHNT and CDR2 YYREEE (reference sequence). V shed 2 bases, J shed 5 bases, and the junction held 7 bases outside the gene matches. The CDR3 is 15 amino acids. The chain's CDR3 is CASSFAGGRGETQYF. CDR3 sequence (DNA): TGTGCCAGCAGCTTTGCGGGGGGGCGAGGGGAGACCCAGTACTTC.

This chain connects TRBV4-1 to TRBJ2-3; no firm D call. Germline loops: CDR1 MGHRA, CDR2 YSYEKL. CDR3 size: 14 residues. V was shortened by 0 bases and J by 0 bases, with 4 bases between the two germline ends. The CDR3 loop reads CASSQDLSTDTQYF. The CDR3 region has the DNA TGCGCCAGCAGCCAAGATCTGAGCACAGATACGCAGTATTTT.

The count of this clone is one. The chain is built from TRBV7-2 and TRBJ2-1, with D perhaps TRBD1 (5 bases). Trimming removed 6 bases from V and 9 bases from J, with 15 bases in between. The CDR3 has 13 residues. Germline V gene data show CDR1 as SGHTA and CDR2 as FQGNSA. CDR3 residues: CASSSDSPGEQFF. CDR3 bases: TGTGCCAGCAGTTCAGACAGTCCAGGTGAGCAGTTCTTC.

In this sample, this clone turned up a few times. The chain's CDR3 is CAWTQKPVPGQGGGPNTEAFF. The CDR3 bases are TGTGCCTGGACACAAAAACCCGTCCCGGGACAGGGAGGGGGACCGAACACTGAAGCTTTCTTT. V is TRBV30 and J is TRBJ1-1; 9 nucleotides line up with TRBD1. V lost 4 bases and J lost 1; bases outside the gene matches: 25. The CDR3 contains 21 residues. In germline, CDR1 is GTSNPN, CDR2 SVGIG (reference sequence). Looking up the rest from reference TRBV30 and TRBJ1-1 gives the full variable domain: SQTIHQWPATLVQPVGSPLSLECTVEGTSNPNLYWYRQAAGRGLQLLFYSVGIGQISSEVPQNLSASRPQDRQFILSSKKLLLSDSGFYLCAWTQKPVPGQGGGPNTEAFFGQGTRLTVV.

This sequence joins TRBV5-6 and TRBJ2-5, with TRBD2 identical over 7 bases. Germline V gene sequence: CDR1 SGHDT, CDR2 YYEEEE. This CDR3 contains 13 residues. V shed 4 bases, J shed 3 bases, and the junction held 3 bases outside the gene matches. The CDR3 region is CASSGLVKETQYF. The CDR3 nucleotides are TGTGCCAGCAGCGGACTAGTAAAAGAGACCCAGTACTTC.

The chain employs TRBV2 and TRBJ2-1; D is possibly TRBD1 (6 bases). The CDR3 covers 14 residues. V gave up 6 bases and J gave up 9 bases, with 18 bases separating them. From germline, CDR1 is SNHLY and CDR2 FYNNEI. DNA of the CDR3: TGTGCCAGCAGGGAAACTACAGGGTATGGTGAGCAGTTCTTC. Translation gives CASRETTGYGEQFF.

The sample holds one count of this clone. This sequence joins TRBV7-2 and TRBJ2-4; 9 bases map to TRBD2. The CDR3 is 17 residues long. Germline CDR1 SGHTA, CDR2 FQGNSA. J lost 0 bases, V lost 3 bases, and 6 bases had no gene match. In nucleotides, the CDR3 is TGTGCCAGCAGCTTCTCGCGGGGGGGAGTAGCCAAAAACATTCAGTACTTC. Amino acid sequence: CASSFSRGGVAKNIQYF. Variable domain in full (rest from reference TRBV7-2 and TRBJ2-4): GAGVSQSPSNKVTEKGKDVELRCDPISGHTALYWYRQSLGQGLEFLIYFQGNSAPDKSGLPSDRFSAERTGGSVSTLTIQRTQQEDSAVYLCASSFSRGGVAKNIQYFGAGTRLSVL.

The CDR3 DNA sequence: TGTGCCAGTAGTACCCAGGGGAACGAGCAGTACTTC. This translates into CASSTQGNEQYF. The V call is TRBV19, the J call TRBJ2-7; possibly TRBD1 for D (6 bases). Germline CDR1 LNHDA, CDR2 SQIVND (reference sequence). The CDR3 totals 12 residues. The germline V and J ends were trimmed by 4 bases and 5 bases, with 9 bases remaining between them.

The V call is TRBV11-2, the J call TRBJ1-2; 11 bases align to TRBD1. Germline lookup yields CDR1 SGHAT and CDR2 FQNNGV. The CDR3 contains 15 residues. V lost 4 bases and J lost 4; bases outside the gene matches: 5. The CDR3 reads CASSWDRGSFYGYTF. For the CDR3, the DNA is TGTGCCAGCAGCTGGGACAGGGGGAGTTTCTATGGCTACACCTTC.

This clone was seen more than once but under ten times. The chain couples TRBV19 to TRBJ1-5; no definite D call. CDR3 size: 14 residues. Between the trimmed V and J ends, which lost 7 bases and 6 bases, there was a span of 16 bases. Looked up from germline, CDR1 is LNHDA and CDR2 is SQIVND (reference sequence). The DNA of the CDR3 is TGTGCCAGTAAAACTCGAGGCGAGGGTCAGCCCCAGCATTTT. This codes for CASKTRGEGQPQHF.

This chain connects TRBV5-1 to TRBJ2-5, with a possible D match to TRBD2 (6 bases). Germline V gives CDR1 SGHRS, CDR2 YFSETQ. The CDR3 has 14 amino acids. The ends were cut back, 0 bases at V and 5 bases at J, with 11 bases in the middle. Written as DNA, the CDR3 is TGCGCCAGCAGCTTGGGAAGGCTAGCGGAGACCCAGTACTTC. Translated, it gives CASSLGRLAETQYF. The variable domain in full, with the rest retrieved from reference TRBV5-1 and TRBJ2-5, is KAGVTQTPRYLIKTRGQQVTLSCSPISGHRSVSWYQQTPGQGLQFLFEYFSETQRNKGNFPGRFSGRQFSNSRSEMNVSTLELGDSALYLCASSLGRLAETQYFGPGTRLLVL.

The chain is built from TRBV5-1 and TRBJ2-2; D unresolved. Trimming removed 2 bases at V and 7 bases at J, with 3 bases between. CDR3 size: 11 residues. CDR1 and CDR2 from the germline V gene are SGHRS and YFSETQ. CDR3 region: CASSFGGELFF. As DNA, the CDR3 is TGCGCCAGCAGCTTCGGCGGGGAGCTGTTTTTT.